This entry lists 10 T cell receptor beta chains sequenced from one sample in a study of T cells after yellow fever vaccination. From the 5' RACE reads, TCRdb called clonotypes with MiXCR, one entry per CDR3 protein. There are more than 300,000 distinct CDR3 sequences in the sample; around 10% occur only once, and under 4% lies in the top ten. The source was CD4+ T cells sorted from PBMCs, collected 45 days after the yellow fever booster vaccination. The receptors here all came from a man between 18 and 35 years old who received the YFV17D yellow fever vaccine.

The rearrangement links TRBV29-1 to TRBJ2-1; D unresolved. CDR1 is SQVTM, CDR2 ANQGSEA, per germline. The CDR3 length is 11 residues. CDR3 nucleotides: TGCACCCTAGAAGCCTACAATGAGCAGTTCTTC. Translated: CTLEAYNEQFF.

The gene calls are TRBV18 and TRBJ2-3; D not certain. Germline V gene sequence: CDR1 KGHSH, CDR2 LQKENI. The CDR3 extends over 15 amino acids. The V end was cut by 1 base, the J end by 0 bases, with 8 bases between. DNA for the CDR3: TGTGCCAGCTCACCACTAGCAGAAAGCACAGATACGCAGTATTTT. Protein: CASSPLAESTDTQYF.

This clonotype showed up many times. The V call is TRBV7-9, the J call TRBJ2-3, with no clear D. V was shortened by 3 bases and J by 3 bases, with 13 bases between the two germline ends. The CDR3 runs to 15 residues. Germline CDR1 and CDR2: SEHNR and FQNEAQ (reference sequence). The DNA of the CDR3 is TGTGCCAGCAGCTTTCGTGGCCAGACGACAGATACGCAGTATTTT. This gives the protein CASSFRGQTTDTQYF.

This chain links TRBV6-6 with TRBJ2-3, with a possible D match to TRBD1 (5 bases). The CDR3 covers 15 residues. V was trimmed by 9 bases and J by 3 bases, leaving 19 bases between them. The germline V gene has CDR1 MNHNY and CDR2 SVGAGI (reference sequence). The CDR3 region is CASSPSERGTDTQYF. The CDR3 DNA sequence: TGTGCCAGTAGTCCCTCTGAAAGGGGAACAGATACGCAGTATTTT.

V gene TRBV3-1 combines with J gene TRBJ1-5, with D unclear. Germline V gene sequence: CDR1 LGHDT, CDR2 YNNKEL (reference sequence). This CDR3 has 15 amino acids. The V and J ends lost 1 base and 1 base respectively, with 8 bases between them. CDR3 residues: CASSQGPQSNQPQHF. CDR3 nucleotides: TGTGCCAGCAGCCAAGGCCCCCAAAGCAATCAGCCCCAGCATTTT.

This clonotype was detected only a few times. The DNA of the CDR3 is TGTGCCAGCGGGCAGGCGACCTCAAATGAGCAGTTCTTC. This sequence encodes CASGQATSNEQFF. The genes are TRBV6-2 or TRBV6-3 and TRBJ2-1; no definite D call. Germline V gene lookup returns CDR1 MNHEY and CDR2 SVGEGT. Trimming removed 8 bases from V and 7 bases from J, with 15 bases in between. The CDR3 consists of 13 residues.

This chain joins TRBV9 and TRBJ2-1; TRBD2 might be the D (6 bases). CDR1 SGDLS and CDR2 YYNGEE come from the germline V gene. CDR3 length: 18 residues. Trimming removed 0 bases from V and 4 bases from J, with 20 bases in between. The CDR3 nucleotides read TGTGCCAGCAGCGTAGGAGGAGCCTGGAGGGTATCATACAATGAGCAGTTCTTC. It translates to CASSVGGAWRVSYNEQFF.

This clonotype was found a few times. This sequence joins TRBV3-1 and TRBJ1-3, with unresolved D. The V gene lost 4 bases and the J gene lost 2 bases, with 9 bases spanning the gap. Germline CDR1 reads LGHDT; CDR2 reads YNNKEL (reference sequence). This CDR3 comprises 14 residues. CDR3 sequence reads: CASSPPPPGNTIYF. The CDR3 nucleotides read TGTGCCAGCAGCCCCCCCCCTCCTGGAAACACCATATATTTT.

This clonotype was seen at least ten times. CDR3 sequence: CASSLVPSGGPTDTQYF. CDR3 bases: TGCGCCAGCAGCTTGGTCCCCAGCGGGGGGCCCACAGATACGCAGTATTTT. The rearrangement joins TRBV5-1 to TRBJ2-3, with 9 bases that match TRBD2. The CDR3 covers 17 residues. The germline CDR1 and CDR2 sequences are SGHRS and YFSETQ. V was clipped by 0 bases and J by 2 bases; unmatched bases: 7.

This clonotype was counted between two and nine times. This chain links TRBV29-1 with TRBJ2-1, with TRBD2 matching 10 bases. CDR1 is SQVTM and CDR2 is ANQGSEA in the germline V gene. This CDR3 is built from 13 residues. V dropped 8 bases and J dropped 10; count of bases not matched to a gene: 11. The DNA for the CDR3 is TGCAGCCCTCAGCGGCTAGCGGGGGTCGAGCAGTTCTTC. Translating it yields CSPQRLAGVEQFF.